This T cell receptor beta chain was retrieved from a study of blood T cell repertoires in COVID-19. Overall study context: PBMCs, B-cell-depleted T cells, or T cells provided the cDNA or gDNA that made up the material.

Per the study methods: From reference gene primer amplification, estimates of nucleated cell counts were derived. Profiling relied on immunoSEQ multiplex PCR, and the TCRdb table lists in-frame clones only, not all of them. The V and J calls and clone size were taken over from that table, and D and trimming were inferred from the DNA. This sample has about 320,000 clones, with roughly 90% found just once. The CDR3 length is 15 residues. V lost 5 bases and J lost 4; bases outside the gene matches: 5. In germline, CDR1 is SGHVS, CDR2 FNYEAQ. All enrollees were about 18 to 95 years old and from some 24 US areas.

Sequenced: PBMCs or T cells enriched from blood (not recorded which). This TCR was sampled from a woman younger than 45 who had been exposed to COVID-19. The chain combines TRBV7-6 with TRBJ2-1, with 10 positions matching TRBD2. CDR3 nucleotide sequence: TGTGCCAGCAGCCCCAGCGGGGGGGCTTACAATGAGCAGTTCTTC. This translates into CASSPSGGAYNEQFF.